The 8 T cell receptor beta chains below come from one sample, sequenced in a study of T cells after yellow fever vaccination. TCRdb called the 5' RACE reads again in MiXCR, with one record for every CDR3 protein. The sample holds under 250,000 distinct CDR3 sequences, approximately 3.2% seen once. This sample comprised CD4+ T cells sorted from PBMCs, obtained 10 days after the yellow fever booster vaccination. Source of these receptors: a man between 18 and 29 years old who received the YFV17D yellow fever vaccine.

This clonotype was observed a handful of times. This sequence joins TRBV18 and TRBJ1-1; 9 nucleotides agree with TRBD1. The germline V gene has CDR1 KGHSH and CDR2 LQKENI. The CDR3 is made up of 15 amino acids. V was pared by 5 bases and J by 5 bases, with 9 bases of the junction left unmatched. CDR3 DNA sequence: TGTGCCAGCTCAAGATTGACAGGGGGGAGGACTGAAGCTTTCTTT. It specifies CASSRLTGGRTEAFF.

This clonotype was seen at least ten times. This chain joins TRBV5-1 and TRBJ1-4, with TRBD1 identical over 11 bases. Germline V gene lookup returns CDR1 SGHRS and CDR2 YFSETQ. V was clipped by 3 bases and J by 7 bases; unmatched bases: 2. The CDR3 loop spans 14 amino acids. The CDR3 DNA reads TGCGCCAGCAGCTCCGGGACAGGGGGTGAAAAACTGTTTTTT. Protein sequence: CASSSGTGGEKLFF.

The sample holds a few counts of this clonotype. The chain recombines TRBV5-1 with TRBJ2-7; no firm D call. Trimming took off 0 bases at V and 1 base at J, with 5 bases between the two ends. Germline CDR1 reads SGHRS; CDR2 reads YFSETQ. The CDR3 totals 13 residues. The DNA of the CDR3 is TGCGCCAGCAGCTTGGAGTTTTCCTACGAGCAGTACTTC. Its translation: CASSLEFSYEQYF.

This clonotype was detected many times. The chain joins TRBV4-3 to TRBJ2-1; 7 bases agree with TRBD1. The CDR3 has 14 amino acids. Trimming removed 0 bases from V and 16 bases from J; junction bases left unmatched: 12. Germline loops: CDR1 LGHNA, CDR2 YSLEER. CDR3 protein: CASSQDGDSGRFFF. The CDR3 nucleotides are TGCGCCAGCAGCCAAGATGGGGACAGTGGACGCTTCTTCTTC.

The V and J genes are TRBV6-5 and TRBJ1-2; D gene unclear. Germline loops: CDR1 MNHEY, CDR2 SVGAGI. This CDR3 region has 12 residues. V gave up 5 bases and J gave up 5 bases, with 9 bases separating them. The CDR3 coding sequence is TGTGCCAGCAGTGGAACACAATATGGCTACACCTTC. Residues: CASSGTQYGYTF.

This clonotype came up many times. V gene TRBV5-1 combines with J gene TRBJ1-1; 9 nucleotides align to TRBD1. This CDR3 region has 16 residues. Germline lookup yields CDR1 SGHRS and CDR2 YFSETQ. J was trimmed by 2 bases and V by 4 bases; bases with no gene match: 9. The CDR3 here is CASSPQGTGRNTEAFF. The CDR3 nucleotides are TGCGCCAGCAGCCCCCAAGGGACAGGGCGAAACACTGAAGCTTTCTTT.

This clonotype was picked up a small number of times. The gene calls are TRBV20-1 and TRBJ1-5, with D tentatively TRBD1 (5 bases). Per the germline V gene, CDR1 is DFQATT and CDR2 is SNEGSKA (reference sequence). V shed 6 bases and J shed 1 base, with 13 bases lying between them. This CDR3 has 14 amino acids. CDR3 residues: CSAQIRDSNQPQHF. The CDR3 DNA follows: TGCAGTGCCCAAATCCGGGACAGCAATCAGCCCCAGCATTTT.

The CDR3 spells CASGGLGRPQHF. In nucleotides, the CDR3 is TGTGCTAGTGGTGGGTTGGGAAGGCCCCAGCATTTT. This rearrangement joins TRBV12-5 to TRBJ1-5, with no clear D. V lost 5 bases and J 9 bases, leaving 11 bases between the germline ends. The CDR3 is made up of 12 amino acids. The germline V gene has CDR1 LGHNT and CDR2 FRNRAP.